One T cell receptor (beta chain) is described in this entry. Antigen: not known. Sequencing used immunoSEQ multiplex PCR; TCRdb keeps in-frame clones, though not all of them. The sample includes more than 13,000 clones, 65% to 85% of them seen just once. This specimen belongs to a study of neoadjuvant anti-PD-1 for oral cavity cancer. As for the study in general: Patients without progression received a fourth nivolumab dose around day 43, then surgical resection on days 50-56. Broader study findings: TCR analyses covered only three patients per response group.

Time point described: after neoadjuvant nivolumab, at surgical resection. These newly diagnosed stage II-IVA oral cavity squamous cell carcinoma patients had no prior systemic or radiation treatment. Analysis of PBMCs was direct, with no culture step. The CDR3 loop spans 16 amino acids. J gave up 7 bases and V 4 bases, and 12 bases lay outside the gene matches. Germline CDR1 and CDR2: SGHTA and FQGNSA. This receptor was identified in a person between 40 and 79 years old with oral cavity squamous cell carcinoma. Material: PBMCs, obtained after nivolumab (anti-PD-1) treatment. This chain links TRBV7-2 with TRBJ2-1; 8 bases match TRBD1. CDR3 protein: CASSSQEGRGRNEQFF. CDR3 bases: TGTGCCAGCAGCTCTCAGGAAGGCAGGGGGCGGAATGAGCAGTTCTTC.